Listed below are T cell receptor beta chains from one sample, sequenced in a study of shared clonotypes between healthy human individuals. Some clones are missing from TCRdb's copy, which holds only in-frame ones; the method was immunoSEQ multiplex PCR. The sample records 2 million to 2.5 million clones, more than 90% being singletons. The sequenced sample consisted of naive CD4+ T cells sorted from blood. These receptors were collected from a man aged 18 to 29 in good health. CDR3s include the opening cysteine and the closing phenylalanine or tryptophan. Each record gives: clone size, J gene, D gene, V gene, CDR3 DNA, CDR3 protein. The D gene is left open where the match is weak. Only some rows state a clone size, as once, few, many or a class for expanded clones.

clone_size: NA; j_call: TRBJ2-2; d_call: NA; v_call: TRBV30; cdr3_nt: TGTGCCTGGAGTGGCAGTGGCACCGGGGAGCTGTTTTTT; cdr3_aa: CAWSGSGTGELFF
clone_size: NA; j_call: TRBJ1-1; d_call: NA; v_call: TRBV6-6; cdr3_nt: TGTGCCAGCAGTTACCTACATACGAACACTGAAGCTTTCTTT; cdr3_aa: CASSYLHTNTEAFF
clone_size: NA; j_call: TRBJ2-3; d_call: TRBD2; v_call: TRBV30; cdr3_nt: TGTGCCTGGACCCATAGCGGGAGCACAGATACGCAGTATTTT; cdr3_aa: CAWTHSGSTDTQYF
clone_size: NA; j_call: TRBJ1-1; d_call: TRBD1; v_call: TRBV28; cdr3_nt: TGTGCCAGCAGTTTTCGGACAGGGGAAGCTTTCTTT; cdr3_aa: CASSFRTGEAFF
clone_size: NA; j_call: TRBJ2-7; d_call: NA; v_call: TRBV9; cdr3_nt: TGTGCCAGCAGCCCTCGGGCCCACATCTCCGAGCAGTACTTC; cdr3_aa: CASSPRAHISEQYF
clone_size: NA; j_call: TRBJ1-2; d_call: NA; v_call: TRBV5-1; cdr3_nt: TGCGCCAGCAGCCTCGAGTTGCAGGGAGGTAATGGCTACACCTTC; cdr3_aa: CASSLELQGGNGYTF
clone_size: NA; j_call: TRBJ1-1; d_call: NA; v_call: TRBV10-3; cdr3_nt: TGTGCCATCAGTGAGTTGGGCAGCGGGAACACTGAAGCTTTCTTT; cdr3_aa: CAISELGSGNTEAFF
clone_size: once; j_call: TRBJ2-1; d_call: NA; v_call: TRBV5-4; cdr3_nt: TGTGCCAGCAGCTTGGCCAACAGGCCCAATGAGCAGTTCTTC; cdr3_aa: CASSLANRPNEQFF
clone_size: once; j_call: TRBJ2-7; d_call: NA; v_call: TRBV4-1; cdr3_nt: TGCGCCAGCAGTCGTGATGTACAGCACGAGCAGTACTTC; cdr3_aa: CASSRDVQHEQYF
clone_size: NA; j_call: TRBJ1-4; d_call: NA; v_call: TRBV27; cdr3_nt: TGTGCCAGCAGTCGGGGGCTGGCTAATGAAAAACTGTTTTTT; cdr3_aa: CASSRGLANEKLFF
clone_size: NA; j_call: TRBJ2-3; d_call: NA; v_call: TRBV7-2; cdr3_nt: TGTGCCAGCAGCTCACGGTGGGATTTTCCAGATACGCAGTATTTT; cdr3_aa: CASSSRWDFPDTQYF
clone_size: NA; j_call: TRBJ2-1; d_call: NA; v_call: TRBV10-3; cdr3_nt: TGTGCCACCAGACAGATGGGGTCCTACAATGAGCAGTTCTTC; cdr3_aa: CATRQMGSYNEQFF
clone_size: NA; j_call: TRBJ1-1; d_call: NA; v_call: TRBV6-1; cdr3_nt: TGTGCCAGCAGTGGGGTCGGCTCGGGCACTGAAGCTTTCTTT; cdr3_aa: CASSGVGSGTEAFF
clone_size: NA; j_call: TRBJ1-6; d_call: NA; v_call: TRBV11-2; cdr3_nt: TGTGCCAGCAGCTTAGATAAGTCAGGGTTACGAAACCACTTT; cdr3_aa: CASSLDKSGLRNHF
clone_size: NA; j_call: TRBJ2-2; d_call: NA; v_call: TRBV5-1; cdr3_nt: TGCGCCAGCAGTTTTGGGGGCGAAAACACCGGGGAGCTGTTTTTT; cdr3_aa: CASSFGGENTGELFF
clone_size: once; j_call: TRBJ2-6; d_call: NA; v_call: TRBV30; cdr3_nt: TGTGCCTGGTGTGAGAGGGCTGGGGCCAACGTCCTGACTTTC; cdr3_aa: CAWCERAGANVLTF
clone_size: NA; j_call: TRBJ2-7; d_call: TRBD1; v_call: TRBV15; cdr3_nt: TGTGCCACCAGCAGAAACGGACAGGGCAGCTACGAGCAGTACTTC; cdr3_aa: CATSRNGQGSYEQYF
clone_size: NA; j_call: TRBJ1-1; d_call: NA; v_call: TRBV7-8; cdr3_nt: TGTGCCAGTCGGGGGCAACTCGACACTGAAGCTTTCTTT; cdr3_aa: CASRGQLDTEAFF